The clone carrying this T cell receptor (beta chain) showed up many times. V lost 5 bases to trimming and J lost 4 bases; unmatched junction nucleotides: 6. The V gene's germline CDR1 is DFQATT and CDR2 SNEGSKA (reference sequence). This CDR3 comprises 14 residues. During its preparation, the TCRbeta library received unique molecular identifiers. TCRdb reprocessed the PCR reads with MiXCR, giving one entry per CDR3 protein. The data contain tens of thousands of distinct CDR3 sequences, approximately 4.4% of them seen just once; the ten biggest clones take up 15% to 20%. This sample is drawn from a study of T-cell reconstitution after alpha-beta-depleted transplantation in children.

The TCR originated in a boy less than two years old who had a stem cell transplant for acute myeloid leukemia, so the T cells may come from the graft donor. The sequenced sample was PBMCs, mostly from graft donor cells, obtained 180 days after TCRalphabeta/CD19-depleted stem cell transplant. The chain has TRBV20-1 and TRBJ2-3; 10 nucleotides match TRBD2. CDR3 sequence: CSAVAGGLADTQYF. CDR3 nucleotides: TGCAGTGCTGTAGCGGGGGGCCTTGCAGATACGCAGTATTTT.